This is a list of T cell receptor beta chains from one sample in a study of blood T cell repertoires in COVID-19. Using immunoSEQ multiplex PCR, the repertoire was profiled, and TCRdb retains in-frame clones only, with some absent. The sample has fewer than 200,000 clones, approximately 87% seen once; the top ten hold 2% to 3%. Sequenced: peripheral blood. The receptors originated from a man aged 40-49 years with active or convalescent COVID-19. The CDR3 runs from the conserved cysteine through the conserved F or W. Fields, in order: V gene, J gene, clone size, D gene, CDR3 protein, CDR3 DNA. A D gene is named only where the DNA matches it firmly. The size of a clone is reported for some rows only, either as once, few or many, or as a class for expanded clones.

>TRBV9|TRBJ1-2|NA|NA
CASSGRDLNYGYTF
TGTGCCAGCAGCGGGCGGGACCTGAACTATGGCTACACCTTC
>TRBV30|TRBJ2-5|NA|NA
CAWSAGGRGTQYF
TGTGCCTGGAGTGCCGGGGGACGGGGGACCCAGTACTTC
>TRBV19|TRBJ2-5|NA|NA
CATKGVRETQYF
TGTGCCACCAAGGGGGTCAGGGAGACCCAGTACTTC
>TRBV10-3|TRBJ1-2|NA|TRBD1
CAITTGEGGYTF
TGTGCCATCACCACAGGGGAAGGTGGCTACACCTTC
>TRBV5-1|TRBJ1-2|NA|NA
CASSLEAREVSNYGYTF
TGCGCCAGCAGCTTGGAGGCCAGGGAGGTTTCTAACTATGGCTACACCTTC
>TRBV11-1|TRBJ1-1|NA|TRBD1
CASSTGQGIRNTEAFF
TGTGCCAGCAGCACCGGACAGGGGATCCGAAACACTGAAGCTTTCTTT
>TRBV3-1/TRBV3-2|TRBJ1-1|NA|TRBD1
CASSPTGGRTEAFF
TGTGCCAGCAGCCCGACAGGGGGCCGGACTGAAGCTTTCTTT
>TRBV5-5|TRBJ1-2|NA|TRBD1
CASSLDGGRGRRSSGYTF
TGTGCCAGCAGCTTGGATGGGGGCAGGGGGCGGAGGTCTTCTGGCTACACCTTC
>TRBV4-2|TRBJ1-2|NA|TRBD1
CASSQARWTGSYGYTF
TGTGCCAGCAGCCAAGCGCGGTGGACAGGCTCCTATGGCTACACCTTC
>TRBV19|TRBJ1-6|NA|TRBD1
CASSILDREKHSPLHF
TGTGCCAGTAGTATATTGGACAGGGAGAAGCATTCACCCCTCCACTTT
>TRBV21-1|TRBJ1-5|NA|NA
CASSKARENQPQHF
TGTGCCAGCAGCAAAGCGCGGGAGAATCAGCCCCAGCATTTT
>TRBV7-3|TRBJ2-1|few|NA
CASSFRRTSNNEQFF
TGTGCCAGCAGCTTCAGGCGGACTTCTAACAATGAGCAGTTCTTC
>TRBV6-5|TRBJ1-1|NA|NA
CASSYSMPGEAFF
TGTGCCAGCAGTTACTCGATGCCAGGAGAAGCTTTCTTT
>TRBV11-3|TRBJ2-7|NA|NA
CASSLGGHGDEQYF
TGTGCCAGCAGCTTAGGGGGACATGGGGACGAGCAGTACTTC
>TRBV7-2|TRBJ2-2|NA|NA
CASSLNSGTGELFF
TGTGCCAGCAGCTTAAATTCGGGAACCGGGGAGCTGTTTTTT
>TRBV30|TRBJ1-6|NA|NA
CAWQGHSNNSPLHF
TGTGCCTGGCAGGGACATAGTAATAATTCACCCCTCCACTTT
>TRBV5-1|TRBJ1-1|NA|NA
CASSADKNTEAFF
TGCGCCAGCAGCGCGGACAAGAACACTGAAGCTTTCTTT